A single sample gave rise to the 30 T cell receptor beta chains below, sequenced in a study of blood T cell repertoires in COVID-19. Libraries were prepared by immunoSEQ multiplex PCR; TCRdb keeps only in-frame clonotypes and omits some of them. The data contain roughly 70,000 clones, around 90% of them singletons. What was sequenced was peripheral blood. These receptors were obtained from a woman at least 80 years old with active COVID-19.

The chain couples TRBV6-6 to TRBJ1-4; 7 bases map to TRBD1. Germline CDR1 MNHNY, CDR2 SVGAGI (reference sequence). Unmatched junction bases numbered 6, after V lost 7 bases and J lost 4 bases. The CDR3 loop spans 14 amino acids. CDR3 in amino acids: CASTPTGHNEKLFF. CDR3 nucleotide sequence: TGTGCCAGCACTCCGACAGGGCATAATGAAAAACTGTTTTTT.

This clone occurred once. The V call is TRBV21-1, the J call TRBJ2-5; the table's D call of TRBD2 was not tested on the DNA. TRBV21-1 is noted as a pseudogene. The length of the CDR3 is 9 residues. CDR3 protein: CASNTAQYF. CDR3 sequence (DNA): TGTGCCAGCAATACTGCCCAGTACTTC.

The chain links TRBV12-3 or TRBV12-4 to TRBJ2-1; perhaps TRBD2 as D (5 bases). Trimming removed 3 bases at V and 9 bases at J, with 6 bases between. This CDR3 has 11 residues. CDR3 region: CASSFRGEQFF. In DNA form, the CDR3 reads TGTGCCAGCAGTTTTCGGGGTGAGCAGTTCTTC.

The CDR3 bases are TGCGCCAGCAGCTTGCCGCAGCGTGATAACGACGAGCAGTACTTC. Its translation is CASSLPQRDNDEQYF. The chain uses TRBV5-1 and TRBJ2-7; D is unclear. With 1 base removed from V and 5 bases from J, the gap between germline ends came to 16 bases. The CDR3 consists of 15 residues. The germline gives CDR1 SGHRS, CDR2 YFSETQ.

This chain uses TRBV7-2 with TRBJ2-3; 8 bases match TRBD2. The J segment lost 6 bases and the V segment lost 5 bases, leaving 10 bases of the junction unmatched. Germline CDR1 SGHTA, CDR2 FQGNSA. This CDR3 comprises 15 residues. CDR3 coding DNA: TGTGCCAGCAGCGGGACTAGAGGGAGAGTGGATACGCAGTATTTT. Protein sequence: CASSGTRGRVDTQYF. Drawing the rest from reference TRBV7-2 and TRBJ2-3, the complete variable domain is GAGVSQSPSNKVTEKGKDVELRCDPISGHTALYWYRQSLGQGLEFLIYFQGNSAPDKSGLPSDRFSAERTGGSVSTLTIQRTQQEDSAVYLCASSGTRGRVDTQYFGPGTRLTVL.

This clone came up once. The chain links TRBV2 to TRBJ1-5; TRBD1 might be the D (6 bases). The CDR3 sequence is 13 residues long. The germline V gene has CDR1 SNHLY and CDR2 FYNNEI. V lost 8 bases and J 7 bases, leaving 15 bases between the germline ends. The CDR3 reads CASHREMDQPQHF. The DNA of the CDR3 is TGTGCCAGCCACAGGGAAATGGACCAGCCCCAGCATTTT.

The V call is TRBV9, the J call TRBJ2-3; 10 bases are a match to TRBD1. Germline trimming cut 4 bases from V and 0 bases from J; bases unmatched to any gene: 11. The CDR3 contains 18 residues. CDR1 is SGDLS, CDR2 YYNGEE, per germline. The CDR3: CASSSSPGQGLSTDTQYF. The CDR3, as DNA: TGTGCCAGCAGCAGTAGCCCGGGACAGGGGTTAAGCACAGATACGCAGTATTTT.

This chain joins TRBV7-9 and TRBJ1-4; TRBD1 matches 7 bases. CDR3 length equals 14 residues. The V segment lost 3 bases and the J segment 6 bases; nucleotides outside the gene matches: 4. Germline-derived CDR1 and CDR2 are SEHNR and FQNEAQ (reference sequence). CDR3 sequence (DNA): TGTGCCAGCAGCTTCAGGGGGTCGGATGAAAAACTGTTTTTT. It specifies CASSFRGSDEKLFF.

The chain has TRBV19 and TRBJ2-1; TRBD2 is a possible D gene (5 bases). The CDR3 runs 15 residues. Trimming pared 3 bases from V and 5 bases from J, leaving 14 bases between. Per the germline V gene, CDR1 is LNHDA and CDR2 is SQIVND (reference sequence). The CDR3 bases are TGTGCCAGTAGTATTTCCAGCGGTCCCCACAATGAGCAGTTCTTC. This sequence encodes CASSISSGPHNEQFF.

CDR3 in DNA: TGTGCCAGCAGCAAACAGGGTGGTACGAACACTGAAGCTTTCTTT. Amino acids: CASSKQGGTNTEAFF. The rearrangement uses TRBV7-2 and TRBJ1-1; D may be TRBD1 (6 bases). The length of the CDR3 is 15 residues. V was trimmed by 5 bases and J by 1 base, leaving 14 bases between them. Germline V lookup: CDR1 SGHTA, CDR2 FQGNSA.

The rearrangement links TRBV7-2 to TRBJ2-3; tentatively, D is TRBD2 (7 bases). This CDR3 is built from 16 residues. CDR1 SGHTA and CDR2 FQGNSA come from the germline V gene. The V end lost 4 bases, the J end lost 6 bases, and 20 bases lay between the germline ends. The CDR3 DNA reads as TGTGCCAGCAGCTCCCAGGGGACGGGAGGTTTGGATACGCAGTATTTT. Translated, it gives CASSSQGTGGLDTQYF. The variable domain in full, with the rest retrieved from reference TRBV7-2 and TRBJ2-3, is GAGVSQSPSNKVTEKGKDVELRCDPISGHTALYWYRQSLGQGLEFLIYFQGNSAPDKSGLPSDRFSAERTGGSVSTLTIQRTQQEDSAVYLCASSSQGTGGLDTQYFGPGTRLTVL.

The sample holds one count of this clone. V gene TRBV2 combines with J gene TRBJ2-5; tentatively, D is TRBD1 (6 bases). Trimming removed 6 bases from V and 2 bases from J, with 19 bases in between. Per the germline V gene, CDR1 is SNHLY and CDR2 is FYNNEI. The CDR3 is 16 residues long. The CDR3 DNA is TGTGCCAGCAGGAGTGGGATATGGACAGAACAAGAGACCCAGTACTTC. It specifies CASRSGIWTEQETQYF.

The rearrangement links TRBV4-3 to TRBJ2-2; D perhaps matches TRBD1 (5 bases). Per germline, CDR1 LGHNA and CDR2 YSLEER. V lost 2 bases to trimming and J lost 0 bases, with 10 bases between them. The CDR3 extends over 16 amino acids. CDR3 residues: CASSQQGPANTGELFF. CDR3 in DNA: TGCGCCAGCAGCCAACAGGGCCCTGCGAACACCGGGGAGCTGTTTTTT.

This clone was detected a few times. This sequence joins TRBV4-1 and TRBJ2-7; 9 nucleotides align to TRBD2. This CDR3 has 16 amino acids. The V gene end was trimmed by 2 bases and the J gene end by 2 bases; junction bases not matched to a gene: 7. In germline, CDR1 is MGHRA, CDR2 YSYEKL. Here the CDR3 reads CASSQTSGRPTYEQYF. CDR3 sequence (DNA): TGCGCCAGCAGCCAAACGAGCGGGAGGCCTACCTACGAGCAGTACTTC.

This clone was counted between two and nine times. This chain uses TRBV4-2 with TRBJ2-3; TRBD2 might be the D (5 bases). CDR3 length equals 17 residues. The germline CDR1 and CDR2 sequences are LGHNA and YNFKEQ. V dropped 1 base and J dropped 0 bases, with 14 bases sitting between them. CDR3 nucleotide sequence: TGTGCCAGCAGCCAAGTGGGAGTACCCTCTAGCACAGATACGCAGTATTTT. Translating it yields CASSQVGVPSSTDTQYF.

This chain uses TRBV4-2 with TRBJ2-5; D unresolved. The ends were cut back, 4 bases at V and 1 base at J, with 10 bases in the middle. The germline V gene has CDR1 LGHNA and CDR2 YNFKEQ. This CDR3 is 14 amino acids long. Here the CDR3 reads CASSREQRQETQYF. DNA for the CDR3: TGTGCCAGCAGCCGAGAGCAGCGCCAAGAGACCCAGTACTTC.

The chain employs TRBV7-7 and TRBJ2-1, with 8 bases lining up with TRBD2. This CDR3 is built from 15 residues. V dropped 5 bases and J dropped 5; count of bases not matched to a gene: 8. CDR1 and CDR2 from the germline V gene are SSHAT and FNYEAQ (reference sequence). CDR3 sequence reads: CASSPEGTRDNEQFF. The DNA of the CDR3 is TGTGCCAGCAGCCCGGAGGGGACTAGAGACAATGAGCAGTTCTTC.

The CDR3 DNA reads TGTGCCACCAGCAGAGATATTGATACGCAGTATTTT. Translating gives CATSRDIDTQYF. This chain joins TRBV15 and TRBJ2-3; D ambiguous. The CDR3 consists of 12 residues. Trimming stripped 0 bases from V and 6 bases from J, with 4 bases between. Germline assignment: CDR1 LNHNV and CDR2 YYDKDF (reference sequence).

CDR3 in amino acids: CASSLTGALSYNEQFF. In DNA, the CDR3 is TGCGCCAGCAGCTTAACGGGAGCCCTCTCCTACAATGAGCAGTTCTTC. V is TRBV5-1 and J is TRBJ2-1; a possible D gene is TRBD2 (6 bases). V was clipped by 2 bases and J by 0 bases, with 12 bases between them. The CDR3 has 16 residues. CDR1 and CDR2 (germline): SGHRS, YFSETQ.

The genes are TRBV12-3 or TRBV12-4 and TRBJ2-1; 7 nucleotides align to TRBD1. The junction had 12 bases not matched to a gene; V was cut back by 10 bases and J by 9 bases. The CDR3 is 13 amino acids. The CDR3 loop reads CATGEGARGEQFF. CDR3 coding DNA: TGTGCCACCGGCGAGGGGGCGAGGGGTGAGCAGTTCTTC.

The V and J genes are TRBV7-2 and TRBJ2-7, with 8 bases identical to TRBD2. There are 16 residues in the CDR3. The germline V gene has CDR1 SGHTA and CDR2 FQGNSA. J gave up 4 bases and V 1 base, and 9 bases lay outside the gene matches. The CDR3 DNA reads as TGTGCCAGCAGCTTAGTTGGTAGCGGGATCGATTACGAGCAGTACTTC. Translated: CASSLVGSGIDYEQYF. Full variable domain (outside the CDR3, taken from reference TRBV7-2 and TRBJ2-7): GAGVSQSPSNKVTEKGKDVELRCDPISGHTALYWYRQSLGQGLEFLIYFQGNSAPDKSGLPSDRFSAERTGGSVSTLTIQRTQQEDSAVYLCASSLVGSGIDYEQYFGPGTRLTVT.

This clone was detected a few times. V is TRBV28 and J is TRBJ1-2, with D unresolved. V was cut by 3 bases and J by 1 base, with 6 bases left in between. The CDR3 runs to 13 residues. In germline, CDR1 is MDHEN, CDR2 SYDVKM. The CDR3 region has the DNA TGTGCCAGCAGTTTGGAGTTTAACTATGGCTACACCTTC. This sequence encodes CASSLEFNYGYTF.

V gene TRBV7-6 combines with J gene TRBJ2-1, with 8 positions matching TRBD1. Looked up from germline, CDR1 is SGHVS and CDR2 is FNYEAQ. After removal of 5 bases from V and 10 bases from J, the junction contained 13 bases not matched to a gene. The CDR3 sequence is 15 residues long. The CDR3 nucleotides read TGTGCCAGCAGCACAGGACAGGGTGGTATGGCGGAGCAGTTCTTC. This translates into CASSTGQGGMAEQFF.

The chain recombines TRBV2 with TRBJ2-1; tentative D call: TRBD2 (6 bases). Germline CDR1 and CDR2: SNHLY and FYNNEI. The CDR3 has 15 amino acids. V shed 6 bases and J shed 0 bases, with 12 bases lying between them. The CDR3 loop is CASSGSGSSYNEQFF. DNA of the CDR3: TGTGCCAGCAGCGGGAGCGGAAGCTCCTACAATGAGCAGTTCTTC. Looking up the rest from reference TRBV2 and TRBJ2-1 gives the full variable domain: EPEVTQTPSHQVTQMGQEVILRCVPISNHLYFYWYRQILGQKVEFLVSFYNNEISEKSEIFDDQFSVERPDGSNFTLKIRSTKLEDSAMYFCASSGSGSSYNEQFFGPGTRLTVL.

The genes are TRBV7-3 and TRBJ2-3, with 7 bases aligning to TRBD2. CDR1 and CDR2 (germline): SGHTA, FQGTGA. CDR3 size: 15 residues. Trimming at V came to 3 bases and at J to 2 bases, leaving 5 bases not matched to a gene. The CDR3 DNA reads as TGTGCCAGCAGCTTGCTAGCGGCTACCACAGATACGCAGTATTTT. Protein product: CASSLLAATTDTQYF. The whole variable domain, remainder taken from reference TRBV7-3 and TRBJ2-3, is GAGVSQTPSNKVTEKGKYVELRCDPISGHTALYWYRQSLGQGPEFLIYFQGTGAADDSGLPNDRFFAVRPEGSVSTLKIQRTERGDSAVYLCASSLLAATTDTQYFGPGTRLTVL.

The chain uses TRBV5-1 and TRBJ2-7, with no clear D. The CDR3 extends over 14 amino acids. Looked up from germline, CDR1 is SGHRS and CDR2 is YFSETQ. V shed 6 bases and J shed 3 bases, with 16 bases lying between them. In DNA, the CDR3 is TGCGCCAGCAAAACAGCTACGAACCTCTACGAGCAGTACTTC. This encodes CASKTATNLYEQYF.

The chain joins TRBV5-4 to TRBJ2-3, with TRBD2 identical over 12 bases. The ends lost 2 bases at V and 5 bases at J; junction bases unmatched: 3. Germline V gives CDR1 SGHNT, CDR2 YYREEE (reference sequence). The CDR3 is made up of 15 amino acids. CDR3 protein: CASSFPTSGRDTQYF. CDR3 in DNA: TGTGCCAGCAGCTTTCCGACTAGCGGGAGAGATACGCAGTATTTT.

This clone was seen a handful of times. The V call is TRBV9, the J call TRBJ1-2; D possibly corresponds to TRBD1 (6 bases). The V gene's germline CDR1 is SGDLS and CDR2 YYNGEE. This CDR3 is built from 17 residues. V lost 5 bases to trimming and J lost 4 bases, with 24 bases between them. The CDR3 spells CASSSIFGRGKSYGYTF. In DNA, the CDR3 is TGTGCCAGCAGTTCAATCTTTGGCAGGGGTAAGAGCTATGGCTACACCTTC.

In regard to this clone: Germline and junction disagree at one end, which may indicate a read error. This chain connects TRBV6-6 to TRBJ2-7; perhaps TRBD1 as D (6 bases). This CDR3 has 13 residues. Germline lookup yields CDR1 MNHNY and CDR2 SVGAGI (reference sequence). This chain's CDR3 is CASSSQPRDQGSF. As DNA, the CDR3 is TGTGCCAGCAGTTCCCAGCCCCGGGACCAGGGGAGCTTC.

This chain links TRBV20-1 with TRBJ2-1, with D possibly TRBD2 on 6 matching bases. The germline V gene has CDR1 DFQATT and CDR2 SNEGSKA (reference sequence). Deletions cut 3 bases from V and 0 bases from J, with 15 bases between. The CDR3 loop spans 16 amino acids. Here the CDR3 reads CSASGPGEVSYNEQFF. The CDR3 region has the DNA TGCAGTGCTAGTGGTCCGGGAGAGGTCTCCTACAATGAGCAGTTCTTC.